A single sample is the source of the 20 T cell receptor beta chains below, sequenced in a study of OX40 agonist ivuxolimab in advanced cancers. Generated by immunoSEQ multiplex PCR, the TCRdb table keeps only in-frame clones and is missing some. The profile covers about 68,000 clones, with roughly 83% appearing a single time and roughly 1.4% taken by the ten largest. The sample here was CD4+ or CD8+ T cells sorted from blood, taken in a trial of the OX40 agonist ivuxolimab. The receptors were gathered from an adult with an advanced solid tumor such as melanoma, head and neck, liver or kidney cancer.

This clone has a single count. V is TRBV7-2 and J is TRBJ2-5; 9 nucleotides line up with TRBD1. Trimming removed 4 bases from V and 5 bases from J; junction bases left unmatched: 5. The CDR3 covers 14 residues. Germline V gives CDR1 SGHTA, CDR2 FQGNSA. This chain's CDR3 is CASSSTGGGETQYF. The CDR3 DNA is TGTGCCAGCAGCTCTACAGGGGGCGGTGAGACCCAGTACTTC.

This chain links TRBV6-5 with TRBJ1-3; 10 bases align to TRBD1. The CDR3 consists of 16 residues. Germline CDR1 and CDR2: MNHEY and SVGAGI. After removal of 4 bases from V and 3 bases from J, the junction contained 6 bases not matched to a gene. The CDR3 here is CASSSSGTGVGNTIYF. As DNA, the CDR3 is TGTGCCAGCAGTTCTTCCGGGACAGGGGTTGGAAACACCATATATTTT.

CDR3 sequence: CASSSPTSGGRSSYNEQFF. The CDR3 DNA reads as TGTGCCAGCAGCTCACCGACTAGCGGGGGCCGCAGCTCCTACAATGAGCAGTTCTTC. This chain links TRBV13 with TRBJ2-1, with TRBD2 identical over 12 bases. This CDR3 comprises 19 residues. Germline V gives CDR1 PRHDT, CDR2 FYEKMQ (reference sequence). V lost 4 bases and J lost 0; bases outside the gene matches: 10.

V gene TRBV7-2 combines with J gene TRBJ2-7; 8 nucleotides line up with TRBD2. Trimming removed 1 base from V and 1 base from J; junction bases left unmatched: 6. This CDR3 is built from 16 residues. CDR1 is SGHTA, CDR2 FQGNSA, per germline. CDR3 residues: CASSLGQAGASYEQYF. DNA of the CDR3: TGTGCCAGCAGCTTAGGTCAAGCGGGGGCTTCCTACGAGCAGTACTTC.

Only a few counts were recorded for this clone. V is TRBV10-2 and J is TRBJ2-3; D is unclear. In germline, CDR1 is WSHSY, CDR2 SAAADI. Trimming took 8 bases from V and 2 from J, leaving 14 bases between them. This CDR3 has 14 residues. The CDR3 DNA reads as TGCGCCAGCCGCCGTGACGGTTTCACAGATACGCAGTATTTT. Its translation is CASRRDGFTDTQYF.

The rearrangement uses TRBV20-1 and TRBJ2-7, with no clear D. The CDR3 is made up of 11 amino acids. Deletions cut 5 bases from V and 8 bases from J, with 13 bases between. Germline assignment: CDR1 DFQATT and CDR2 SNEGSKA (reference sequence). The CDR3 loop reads CSAPRILQQYF. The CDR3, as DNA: TGCAGTGCTCCAAGGATTTTACAGCAGTACTTC.

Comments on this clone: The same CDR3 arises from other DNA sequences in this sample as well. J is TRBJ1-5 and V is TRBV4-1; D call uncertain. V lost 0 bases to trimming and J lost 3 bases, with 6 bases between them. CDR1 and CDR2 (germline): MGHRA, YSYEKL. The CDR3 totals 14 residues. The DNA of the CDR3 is TGCGCCAGCAGCCAAGACAGGTTCAATCAGCCCCAGCATTTT. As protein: CASSQDRFNQPQHF.

The CDR3 spells CASSQGTSGGARGTDTQYF. CDR3 coding DNA: TGTGCCAGCAGCCAAGGGACTAGCGGGGGGGCAAGAGGCACAGATACGCAGTATTTT. The V gene is TRBV4-2, the J gene TRBJ2-3, with 15 bases matching TRBD2. This CDR3 region has 19 residues. Germline loops: CDR1 LGHNA, CDR2 YNFKEQ. V was pared by 1 base and J by 1 base, with 6 bases of the junction left unmatched.

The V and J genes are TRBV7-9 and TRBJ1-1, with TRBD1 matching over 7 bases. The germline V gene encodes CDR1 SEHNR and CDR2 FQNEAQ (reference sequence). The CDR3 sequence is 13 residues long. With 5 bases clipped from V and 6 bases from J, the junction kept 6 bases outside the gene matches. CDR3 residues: CASSQQGIPEAFF. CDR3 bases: TGTGCCAGCAGCCAACAGGGGATTCCTGAAGCTTTCTTT.

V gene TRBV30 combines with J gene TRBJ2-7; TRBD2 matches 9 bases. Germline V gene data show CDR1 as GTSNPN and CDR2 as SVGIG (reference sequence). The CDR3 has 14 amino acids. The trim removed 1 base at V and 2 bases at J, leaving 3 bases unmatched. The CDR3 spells CAWSASGVPYEQYF. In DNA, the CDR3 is TGTGCCTGGAGTGCTAGCGGGGTACCCTACGAGCAGTACTTC. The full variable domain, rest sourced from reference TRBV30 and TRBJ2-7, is SQTIHQWPATLVQPVGSPLSLECTVEGTSNPNLYWYRQAAGRGLQLLFYSVGIGQISSEVPQNLSASRPQDRQFILSSKKLLLSDSGFYLCAWSASGVPYEQYFGPGTRLTVT.

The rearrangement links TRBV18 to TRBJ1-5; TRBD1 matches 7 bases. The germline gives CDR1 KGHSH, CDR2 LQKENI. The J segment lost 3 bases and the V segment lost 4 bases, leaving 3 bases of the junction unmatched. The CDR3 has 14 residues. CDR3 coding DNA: TGTGCCAGCTCACAGGGACAGAACAATCAGCCCCAGCATTTT. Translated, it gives CASSQGQNNQPQHF.

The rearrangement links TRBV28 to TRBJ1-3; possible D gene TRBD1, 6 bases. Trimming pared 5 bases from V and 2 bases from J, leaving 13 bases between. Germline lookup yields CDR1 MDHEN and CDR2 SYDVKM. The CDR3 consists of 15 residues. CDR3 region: CASSEVQGAGNTIYF. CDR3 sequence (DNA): TGTGCCAGCAGTGAGGTACAGGGCGCTGGAAACACCATATATTTT.

CDR3 in DNA: TGTGCCAGCAAGCGGGACATCACCGGGGAGCTGTTTTTT. It yields the protein CASKRDITGELFF. The genes are TRBV6-5 and TRBJ2-2, with D maybe TRBD2 (7 bases). The CDR3 spans 13 residues. CDR1 and CDR2 from the germline V gene are MNHEY and SVGAGI. V was clipped by 7 bases and J by 4 bases, with 10 bases between them.

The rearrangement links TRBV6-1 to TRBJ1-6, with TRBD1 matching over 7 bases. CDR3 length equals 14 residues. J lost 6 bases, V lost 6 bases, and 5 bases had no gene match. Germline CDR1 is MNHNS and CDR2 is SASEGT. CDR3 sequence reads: CASRPGQFNSPLHF. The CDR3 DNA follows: TGTGCCAGCAGACCGGGACAGTTTAATTCACCCCTCCACTTT.

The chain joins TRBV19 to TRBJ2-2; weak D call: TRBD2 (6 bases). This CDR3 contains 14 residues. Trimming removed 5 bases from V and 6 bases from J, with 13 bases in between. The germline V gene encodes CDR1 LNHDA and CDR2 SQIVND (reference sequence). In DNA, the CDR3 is TGTGCCAGTAGTGAGGAGGGAAGGGCCGGGGAGCTGTTTTTT. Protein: CASSEEGRAGELFF.

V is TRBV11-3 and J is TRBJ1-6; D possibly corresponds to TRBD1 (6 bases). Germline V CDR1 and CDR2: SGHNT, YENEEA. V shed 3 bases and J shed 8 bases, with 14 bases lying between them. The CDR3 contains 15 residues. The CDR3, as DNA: TGTGCCAGCAGCTTGACAGGAGGGGCCGATTCACCCCTCCACTTT. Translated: CASSLTGGADSPLHF.

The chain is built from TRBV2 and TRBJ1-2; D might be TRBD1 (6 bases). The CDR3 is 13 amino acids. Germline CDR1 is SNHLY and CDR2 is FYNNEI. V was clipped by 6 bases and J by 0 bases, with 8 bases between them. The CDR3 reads CASRGAANYGYTF. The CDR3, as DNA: TGTGCCAGCAGGGGGGCGGCTAACTATGGCTACACCTTC.

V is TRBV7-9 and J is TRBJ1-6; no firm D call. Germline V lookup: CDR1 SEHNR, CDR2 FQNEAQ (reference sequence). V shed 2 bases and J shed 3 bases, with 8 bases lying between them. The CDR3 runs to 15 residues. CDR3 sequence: CASSLPLSYNSPLHF. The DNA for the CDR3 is TGTGCCAGCAGCTTACCACTCAGCTATAATTCACCCCTCCACTTT.

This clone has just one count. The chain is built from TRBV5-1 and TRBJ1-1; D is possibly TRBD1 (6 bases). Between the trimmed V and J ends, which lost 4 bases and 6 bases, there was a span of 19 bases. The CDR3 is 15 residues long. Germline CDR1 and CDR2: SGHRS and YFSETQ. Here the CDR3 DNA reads TGCGCCAGCAGCGCTTCCAGGGGAGAGTCGGCTGAAGCTTTCTTT. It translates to CASSASRGESAEAFF. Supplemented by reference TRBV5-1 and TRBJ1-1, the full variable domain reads KAGVTQTPRYLIKTRGQQVTLSCSPISGHRSVSWYQQTPGQGLQFLFEYFSETQRNKGNFPGRFSGRQFSNSRSEMNVSTLELGDSALYLCASSASRGESAEAFFGQGTRLTVV.

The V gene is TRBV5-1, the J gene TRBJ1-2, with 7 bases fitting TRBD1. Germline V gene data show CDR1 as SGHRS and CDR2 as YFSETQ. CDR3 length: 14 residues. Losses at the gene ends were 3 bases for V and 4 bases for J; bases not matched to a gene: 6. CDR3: CASSSVGQSYGYTF. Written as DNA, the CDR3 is TGCGCCAGCAGCTCGGTGGGACAGAGCTATGGCTACACCTTC.